The 18 T cell receptor beta chains listed next were all sequenced from one sample in a study of T cells after yellow fever vaccination. TCRdb recomputed calls from the 5' RACE reads with MiXCR, one row per CDR3 protein. The table records some 500,000 distinct CDR3 sequences, roughly 13% of them present only once. Sequencing was performed on PBMCs, taken on the day of the yellow fever booster vaccination. The receptors were sampled from a man between 25 and 39 years old who received the YFV17D yellow fever vaccine.

This clonotype was counted only a few times. The V gene is TRBV4-3, the J gene TRBJ2-1, with a tentative D call TRBD2 (5 bases). Germline V gene sequence: CDR1 LGHNA, CDR2 YSLEER. This CDR3 is 15 amino acids long. The V end was cut by 0 bases, the J end by 2 bases, with 8 bases between. CDR3 sequence reads: CASSQEGAAYNEQFF. CDR3 coding DNA: TGCGCCAGCAGCCAAGAGGGAGCGGCCTACAATGAGCAGTTCTTC.

This chain uses TRBV20-1 with TRBJ2-3, with TRBD2 identical over 10 bases. Germline V gene data show CDR1 as DFQATT and CDR2 as SNEGSKA (reference sequence). V trimming: 3 bases; J trimming: 4 bases; junction bases outside the gene matches: 7. The CDR3 loop spans 15 amino acids. The CDR3 here is CSARLAGASPDTQYF. CDR3 in DNA: TGCAGTGCTAGGCTAGCGGGAGCCTCGCCAGATACGCAGTATTTT.

In its sample, this clonotype was seen a few times. This chain links TRBV10-3 with TRBJ2-7, with 8 bases that match TRBD1. The ends lost 7 bases at V and 5 bases at J; junction bases unmatched: 19. Per germline, CDR1 ENHRY and CDR2 SYGVKD. CDR3 length: 17 residues. The CDR3 loop reads CAITINPIGQGMDEQYF. CDR3 sequence (DNA): TGTGCCATCACCATTAATCCTATCGGACAGGGTATGGACGAGCAGTACTTC.

This chain connects TRBV9 to TRBJ2-4, with D possibly being TRBD1 or TRBD2 (6 bases each). Germline V CDR1 and CDR2: SGDLS, YYNGEE. Trimming took 0 bases from V and 2 from J, leaving 9 bases between them. The CDR3 has 15 residues. The CDR3 nucleotides are TGTGCCAGCAGCGTAGCCGGGGGCACCAAAAACATTCAGTACTTC. Residues: CASSVAGGTKNIQYF.

The table lists this clonotype with a few counts. The rearrangement joins TRBV18 to TRBJ2-7; possibly TRBD1 for D (5 bases). CDR1 and CDR2 (germline): KGHSH, LQKENI. This CDR3 has 14 amino acids. V was clipped by 8 bases and J by 5 bases, with 19 bases between them. The CDR3 is CASLRDESSNEQYF. CDR3 sequence (DNA): TGTGCCAGCCTCAGGGATGAATCATCTAACGAGCAGTACTTC.

In its sample, this clonotype was seen many times. The chain has TRBV18 and TRBJ2-7; the D is unclear. The germline gives CDR1 KGHSH, CDR2 LQKENI. The CDR3 totals 13 residues. Trimming left V 6 bases short and J 1 base short, with 10 bases between. Here the CDR3 reads CASSPLLSYEQYF. CDR3 DNA: TGTGCCAGCTCTCCTCTCTTATCCTACGAGCAGTACTTC.

The V call is TRBV5-1, the J call TRBJ2-6; D may match TRBD1 or TRBD2 (5 bases each). With 4 bases removed from V and 1 base from J, the gap between germline ends came to 15 bases. Germline assignment: CDR1 SGHRS and CDR2 YFSETQ. This CDR3 is built from 17 residues. The CDR3 coding sequence is TGCGCCAGCAGCACATCCGGGACCACATCTGGGGCCAACGTCCTGACTTTC. Protein: CASSTSGTTSGANVLTF.

The rearrangement uses TRBV20-1 and TRBJ2-1, with D hard to call. Per germline, CDR1 DFQATT and CDR2 SNEGSKA (reference sequence). The CDR3 is 15 amino acids. V gave up 0 bases and J gave up 9 bases, with 18 bases separating them. The CDR3 DNA reads TGCAGTGCTAGAGATTTGGTTTCCTTGGCGCGTGAGCAGTTCTTC. Encoded protein: CSARDLVSLAREQFF.

This clonotype was counted between two and nine times. This sequence joins TRBV4-2 and TRBJ2-7, with TRBD2 matching over 9 bases. The CDR3 is 14 amino acids. V trimming: 1 base; J trimming: 6 bases; junction bases outside the gene matches: 4. CDR1 and CDR2 (germline): LGHNA, YNFKEQ. CDR3 in amino acids: CASSQGGRGGEQYF. CDR3 sequence (DNA): TGTGCCAGCAGCCAAGGCGGGAGGGGCGGCGAGCAGTACTTC.

V gene TRBV6-5 combines with J gene TRBJ2-7, with 7 bases matching TRBD1. CDR1 and CDR2 (germline): MNHEY, SVGAGI. The CDR3 consists of 15 residues. The V segment lost 4 bases and the J segment 6 bases; nucleotides outside the gene matches: 12. The CDR3: CASSSLKTGYSEQYF. The CDR3 DNA sequence: TGTGCCAGCAGTTCCCTCAAGACAGGGTATAGCGAGCAGTACTTC.

J is TRBJ2-1 and V is TRBV3-1; 12 bases match TRBD2. V was clipped by 3 bases and J by 10 bases; unmatched bases: 10. CDR1 is LGHDT and CDR2 is YNNKEL in the germline V gene (reference sequence). The CDR3 loop spans 16 amino acids. CDR3 in amino acids: CASSHYGTSGPKEQFF. DNA of the CDR3: TGTGCCAGCAGCCATTACGGGACTAGCGGGCCTAAGGAGCAGTTCTTC.

With respect to this clonotype: The germline gene is not matched at one end of the junction; a read error may be the cause. The CDR3 DNA reads as TGCTGTGCCAAAGGGGCTAGCGGGGCGAGCTCCTACGAGCAGTACTTC. Translating gives CCAKGASGASSYEQYF. The rearrangement joins TRBV20-1 to TRBJ2-7; 9 nucleotides align to TRBD2. Germline CDR1 reads DFQATT; CDR2 reads SNEGSKA (reference sequence). The CDR3 spans 16 residues.

A few counts support this clonotype. The rearrangement uses TRBV19 and TRBJ2-7; D may match TRBD1 or TRBD2 (5 bases each). From germline, CDR1 is LNHDA and CDR2 SQIVND (reference sequence). With 4 bases removed from V and 4 bases from J, the gap between germline ends came to 17 bases. The CDR3 has 15 residues. In DNA, the CDR3 is TGTGCCAGTAGTACCCGGGACGGAACGATATACGAGCAGTACTTC. It translates to CASSTRDGTIYEQYF.

This rearrangement joins TRBV11-2 to TRBJ2-7; weak D call: TRBD1 (5 bases). V lost 1 base and J lost 4, with 23 bases in between. CDR3 length: 18 amino acids. Germline V gene sequence: CDR1 SGHAT, CDR2 FQNNGV. CDR3 nucleotide sequence: TGTGCCAGCAGCTTAGTAGGATATAATTTACAGGAGAGGTACGAGCAGTACTTC. This codes for CASSLVGYNLQERYEQYF.

This clonotype was seen more than once but under ten times. The chain is built from TRBV7-6 and TRBJ2-1, with TRBD1 as a possible D gene (5 bases). The CDR3 runs to 17 residues. Germline lookup yields CDR1 SGHVS and CDR2 FNYEAQ. The ends were cut back, 4 bases at V and 5 bases at J, with 21 bases in the middle. The CDR3 nucleotides are TGTGCCAGCAGCTACCTTAATAGGCCGACAGCGAACAATGAGCAGTTCTTC. Amino acids: CASSYLNRPTANNEQFF.

This chain uses TRBV7-3 with TRBJ2-1; possible D gene TRBD2, 5 bases. V shed 3 bases and J shed 7 bases, with 16 bases lying between them. CDR1 and CDR2 from the germline V gene are SGHTA and FQGTGA. The CDR3 totals 15 residues. DNA for the CDR3: TGTGCCAGCAGCTTGACGTCTCCCCCGGGGAATGAGCAGTTCTTC. This codes for CASSLTSPPGNEQFF.

Only a few counts were recorded for this clonotype. The chain uses TRBV15 and TRBJ2-3; no clear D. Germline CDR1 is LNHNV and CDR2 is YYDKDF (reference sequence). CDR3 length: 13 residues. The germline V and J ends were trimmed by 0 bases and 4 bases, with 5 bases remaining between them. The CDR3 sequence: CATSRDGADTQYF. The CDR3 region has the DNA TGTGCCACCAGCAGAGATGGAGCAGATACGCAGTATTTT.

The genes are TRBV21-1 and TRBJ2-5; the table assigns TRBD1, which was not confirmed against the DNA. TRBV21-1 is given as a pseudogene. The CDR3 runs 15 residues. This chain's CDR3 is CASSKANRVVETQYF. The CDR3 nucleotides are TGTGCCAGCAGCAAAGCAAACAGGGTAGTAGAGACCCAGTACTTC.